The 20 T cell receptor beta chains below come from one sample, sequenced in a study of blood T cells in healthy people across ages. Primers used in a second PCR of roughly 6 to 12 cycles were a sample-barcoded 5' primer and a J-beta primer mix. TCRdb recomputed calls from the 5' RACE reads with MiXCR, one row per CDR3 protein. The repertoire holds 650,000 to 800,000 distinct CDR3 sequences, with 40% to 50% as singletons. Sequencing was done on a sample of blood. These receptors were obtained from a man in his 60s in good health.

Comments on this clonotype: A much bigger clone sits one base away, suggesting this may be a read error. The chain has TRBV29-1 and TRBJ2-7; 9 positions agree with TRBD1. The germline V gene encodes CDR1 SQVTM and CDR2 ANQGSEA. The CDR3 runs to 14 residues. The junction had 11 bases not matched to a gene; V was cut back by 8 bases and J by 3 bases. The DNA of the CDR3 is TGCAGCACCCTCGACAGGGGGGGTATCTACGAGCAGTACTTC. Protein product: CSTLDRGGIYEQYF.

CDR3 sequence reads: CSAEDTGFYGYTF. CDR3 sequence (DNA): TGCAGTGCTGAGGACACAGGGTTTTATGGCTACACCTTC. This sequence joins TRBV20-1 and TRBJ1-2; D is possibly TRBD1 (6 bases). The CDR3 contains 13 residues. CDR1 and CDR2 from the germline V gene are DFQATT and SNEGSKA (reference sequence). V lost 5 bases to trimming and J lost 5 bases, with 15 bases between them.

The genes are TRBV20-1 and TRBJ1-5; no clear D gene. V lost 4 bases, J lost 0 bases, and 10 bases lay in between. The CDR3 contains 14 residues. CDR1 is DFQATT and CDR2 is SNEGSKA in the germline V gene (reference sequence). DNA for the CDR3: TGCAGTGCTATAGGAATATATAGCAATCAGCCCCAGCATTTT. This gives the protein CSAIGIYSNQPQHF.

The CDR3 reads CASSPLVGGQETQYF. CDR3 sequence (DNA): TGTGCCAGCAGTCCTCTAGTGGGGGGGCAAGAGACCCAGTACTTC. V gene TRBV12-3 or TRBV12-4 combines with J gene TRBJ2-5; 7 positions match TRBD2. The V segment lost 5 bases and the J segment 2 bases; nucleotides outside the gene matches: 8. This CDR3 has 15 amino acids.

This chain links TRBV6-1 with TRBJ2-1; 8 nucleotides align to TRBD2. The germline CDR1 and CDR2 sequences are MNHNS and SASEGT. The CDR3 totals 16 residues. Trimming at V came to 1 base and at J to 4 bases, leaving 6 bases not matched to a gene. DNA for the CDR3: TGTGCCAGCAGTGAAGAAACTAGCGGAGTTTACAATGAGCAGTTCTTC. Its protein product is CASSEETSGVYNEQFF.

The chain uses TRBV7-8 and TRBJ2-4, with D perhaps TRBD2 (6 bases). This CDR3 has 13 amino acids. Germline V gene sequence: CDR1 SGHVS, CDR2 FQNEAQ. Between the trimmed V and J ends, which lost 5 bases and 9 bases, there was a span of 14 bases. In DNA, the CDR3 is TGTGCCAGCAGCGTCGGGGGATTAGGCATTCAGTACTTC. Translated, it gives CASSVGGLGIQYF.

This clonotype was observed a few times. The CDR3 sequence is CSAREGGRDYEQYF. In DNA, the CDR3 is TGCAGTGCTAGAGAAGGAGGGAGGGACTACGAGCAGTACTTC. V usage is TRBV20-1 and J usage is TRBJ2-7; 7 nucleotides agree with TRBD2. V shed 0 bases and J 3 bases; nucleotides not matched to a gene: 5. The CDR3 loop spans 14 amino acids. Germline V gene lookup returns CDR1 DFQATT and CDR2 SNEGSKA (reference sequence).

As to this clonotype: An end of the junction does not agree with germline; a read error may underlie this. The rearrangement joins TRBV7-2 to TRBJ2-1; 10 bases agree with TRBD2. The J call may be faulty, since TRBJ2-7 better matches the DNA end. CDR1 is SGHTA, CDR2 FQGNSA, per germline. The CDR3 loop spans 17 amino acids. The chain's CDR3 is CACSSNSGGRSYNEQYF. The CDR3 DNA reads TGTGCCTGCAGCTCGAATAGCGGGGGGCGTTCCTACAATGAGCAGTACTTC.

This clonotype was observed a few times. V and J are TRBV20-1 and TRBJ2-7, with 10 bases matching TRBD1. With 0 bases clipped from V and 1 base from J, the junction kept 6 bases outside the gene matches. The germline V gene has CDR1 DFQATT and CDR2 SNEGSKA (reference sequence). There are 16 residues in the CDR3. The CDR3 sequence is CSAREPRQGASYEQYF. Here the CDR3 DNA reads TGCAGTGCTAGAGAGCCGCGACAGGGGGCTTCCTACGAGCAGTACTTC.

This clonotype came up once. A read error may account for a junction end that differs from germline. The chain joins TRBV6-2 or TRBV6-3 to TRBJ2-1; TRBD2 might be the D (6 bases). The CDR3 is 16 residues long. CDR1 and CDR2 from the germline V gene are MNHEY and SVGEGT. CDR3 in amino acids: CAGSYSTRTSYNEQFF. CDR3 in DNA: TGTGCCGGCAGTTACTCGACTAGAACCTCCTACAATGAGCAGTTCTTC.

The chain uses TRBV7-2 and TRBJ1-1; possible D gene TRBD1, 6 bases. The CDR3 length is 13 residues. Trimming pared 1 base from V and 7 bases from J, leaving 10 bases between. Germline CDR1 reads SGHTA; CDR2 reads FQGNSA. In nucleotides, the CDR3 is TGTGCCAGCAGCTTAGTTGGCAGGGGTGAAGCTTTCTTT. It is translated as CASSLVGRGEAFF.

This chain joins TRBV12-3 or TRBV12-4 and TRBJ2-1, with 7 bases identical to TRBD1. The CDR3 covers 17 residues. J was trimmed by 8 bases and V by 5 bases; bases with no gene match: 18. The CDR3 reads CASSRGLRQGTEDEQFF. The CDR3 DNA follows: TGTGCCAGCAGTAGGGGTTTGAGACAGGGAACGGAAGATGAGCAGTTCTTC.

This clonotype occurred a few times. This chain joins TRBV6-2 or TRBV6-3 and TRBJ2-7; TRBD1 aligns across 11 bases. The length of the CDR3 is 14 residues. CDR1 and CDR2 from the germline V gene are MNHEY and SVGEGT. Trimming took 8 bases from V and 3 from J; bases not matched to a gene: 6. CDR3 residues: CASGRTGGIYEQYF. The CDR3 nucleotides are TGTGCCAGCGGTAGGACAGGGGGCATCTACGAGCAGTACTTC.

This clonotype was detected a few times. V usage is TRBV12-3 or TRBV12-4 and J usage is TRBJ1-6, with TRBD1 matching over 7 bases. The J segment lost 6 bases and the V segment lost 3 bases, leaving 8 bases of the junction unmatched. The CDR3 has 16 amino acids. CDR3 region: CASSLVQGGFNSPLHF. The CDR3 bases are TGTGCCAGCAGTTTGGTCCAGGGGGGCTTTAATTCACCCCTCCACTTT.

The chain is built from TRBV12-3 or TRBV12-4 and TRBJ2-1; 8 bases are a match to TRBD2. The length of the CDR3 is 14 residues. V was pared by 8 bases and J by 9 bases, with 12 bases of the junction left unmatched. The CDR3 is CASHGGLGRGEQFF. CDR3 nucleotides: TGTGCCAGCCACGGGGGACTCGGGAGGGGTGAGCAGTTCTTC.

In this sample, this clonotype turned up a few times. V usage is TRBV4-3 and J usage is TRBJ1-2, with 8 bases aligning to TRBD1. Germline CDR1 reads LGHNA; CDR2 reads YSLEER. The V and J ends lost 2 bases and 2 bases, in that order; junction bases with no gene match: 10. The length of the CDR3 is 17 residues. The chain's CDR3 is CASSQTQGAGGNYGYTF. Written as DNA, the CDR3 is TGCGCCAGCAGCCAAACCCAGGGGGCAGGGGGCAACTATGGCTACACCTTC.

This CDR3 is CASNGFQETQYF. In DNA form, the CDR3 reads TGTGCCAGCAATGGGTTTCAAGAGACCCAGTACTTC. This chain joins TRBV2 and TRBJ2-5; D call uncertain. V dropped 7 bases and J dropped 2 bases, with 8 bases sitting between them. Germline V gene sequence: CDR1 SNHLY, CDR2 FYNNEI. CDR3 size: 12 residues.

This chain links TRBV12-3 or TRBV12-4 with TRBJ2-1, with a possible D match to TRBD2 (6 bases). This CDR3 spans 14 amino acids. V lost 7 bases to trimming and J lost 7 bases, with 17 bases between them. The CDR3 nucleotides read TGTGCCAGCATTGTAGGGGTTCGGGGGAATGAGCAGTTCTTC. Translated: CASIVGVRGNEQFF.

The rearrangement uses TRBV6-2 or TRBV6-3 and TRBJ2-5; D possibly matches TRBD1 or TRBD2 (5 bases each). V dropped 0 bases and J dropped 11 bases, with 22 bases sitting between them. CDR1 and CDR2 (germline): MNHEY, SVGEGT. This CDR3 has 16 residues. The DNA for the CDR3 is TGTGCCAGCAGTTACTCGAGGGGCAGGACATACAATGAGCAGTACTTC. Translated, it gives CASSYSRGRTYNEQYF.

The gene calls are TRBV12-3 or TRBV12-4 and TRBJ2-7, with D possibly being TRBD1 or TRBD2 (6 bases each). CDR3 length: 13 residues. Trimming stripped 3 bases from V and 6 bases from J, with 12 bases between. The DNA of the CDR3 is TGTGCCAGCAGTTTTCAGCCGGGGGCCGAGCAGTACTTC. This translates into CASSFQPGAEQYF.